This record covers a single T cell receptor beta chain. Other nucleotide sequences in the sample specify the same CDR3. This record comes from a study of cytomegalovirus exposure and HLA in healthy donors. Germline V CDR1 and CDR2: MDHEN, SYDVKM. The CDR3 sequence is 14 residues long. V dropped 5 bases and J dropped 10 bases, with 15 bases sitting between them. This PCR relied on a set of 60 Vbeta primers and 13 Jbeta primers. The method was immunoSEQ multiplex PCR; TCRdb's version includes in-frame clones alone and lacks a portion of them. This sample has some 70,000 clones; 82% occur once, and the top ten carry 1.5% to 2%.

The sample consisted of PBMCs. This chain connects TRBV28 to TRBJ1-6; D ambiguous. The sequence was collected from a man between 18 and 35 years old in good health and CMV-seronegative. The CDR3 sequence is CASSPAGTNSPLHF. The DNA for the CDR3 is TGTGCCAGCAGTCCAGCGGGCACCAACTCACCCCTCCACTTT.